These 9 T cell receptor beta chains originate from one sample sequenced in a study of blood T cell repertoires in COVID-19. Libraries were prepared by immunoSEQ multiplex PCR; TCRdb keeps only in-frame clonotypes and omits some of them. The data show approximately 240,000 clones, around 80% seen once. Sequencing was performed on peripheral blood. These receptors originate from a human donor in a cohort sampled during active COVID-19.

This chain uses TRBV19 with TRBJ2-2; the D is unclear. Trimming removed 6 bases at V and 0 bases at J, with 11 bases between. Germline CDR1 reads LNHDA; CDR2 reads SQIVND (reference sequence). CDR3 length: 15 amino acids. CDR3 sequence (DNA): TGTGCCAGTAGCCCGTTGGGCGCGAACACCGGGGAGCTGTTTTTT. Encoded protein: CASSPLGANTGELFF.

This clone was observed a few times. This rearrangement joins TRBV7-2 to TRBJ1-5, with 10 bases aligning to TRBD1. CDR3 length equals 15 residues. The germline V gene has CDR1 SGHTA and CDR2 FQGNSA. J gave up 7 bases and V 4 bases, and 7 bases lay outside the gene matches. In DNA form, the CDR3 reads TGTGCCAGCAGCTGGGGACAGGGGAGTATACAGCCCCAGCATTTT. Protein: CASSWGQGSIQPQHF.

V is TRBV6-5 and J is TRBJ2-2; no reliable D call. Germline CDR1 and CDR2: MNHEY and SVGAGI. Trimming shortened V by 10 bases and J by 2 bases, and 14 bases separated the two germline ends. The CDR3 has 14 residues. This CDR3 reads CATNAAQNTGELFF. The DNA for the CDR3 is TGTGCCACCAACGCGGCGCAAAACACCGGGGAGCTGTTTTTT.

The rearrangement joins TRBV27 to TRBJ2-7, with 7 positions matching TRBD1. V dropped 1 base and J dropped 5; count of bases not matched to a gene: 11. The germline CDR1 and CDR2 sequences are MNHEY and SMNVEV (reference sequence). The length of the CDR3 is 16 residues. CDR3 nucleotides: TGTGCCAGCAGTTTATTTCCAGGGGGAGTAGGAGACGAGCAGTACTTC. Translation: CASSLFPGGVGDEQYF.

The chain links TRBV6-5 to TRBJ1-4; D is possibly TRBD1 (5 bases). The CDR3 has 15 residues. V was clipped by 3 bases and J by 5 bases, with 13 bases between them. Per germline, CDR1 MNHEY and CDR2 SVGAGI. The CDR3 DNA reads TGTGCCAGCAGTTATGGGCAGGGTGTGAATGAAAAACTGTTTTTT. Amino acid sequence: CASSYGQGVNEKLFF.

The V call is TRBV20-1, the J call TRBJ1-4, with D possibly TRBD1 on 6 matching bases. The CDR3 totals 17 residues. V lost 3 bases and J 3 bases, leaving 20 bases between the germline ends. The germline V gene has CDR1 DFQATT and CDR2 SNEGSKA (reference sequence). The CDR3 region is CSASQRGAKGSNEKLFF. CDR3 DNA: TGCAGTGCTAGTCAACGGGGGGCAAAGGGTTCTAATGAAAAACTGTTTTTT.

V gene TRBV9 combines with J gene TRBJ2-2, with TRBD2 identical over 10 bases. CDR3 length: 18 residues. Germline CDR1 and CDR2: SGDLS and YYNGEE. Germline trimming cut 4 bases from V and 4 bases from J; bases unmatched to any gene: 13. The CDR3 is CASSPQLAGPRGTGELFF. CDR3 nucleotides: TGTGCCAGCAGCCCCCAACTAGCGGGGCCGCGGGGCACCGGGGAGCTGTTTTTT.

The V and J genes are TRBV5-5 and TRBJ2-2, with TRBD1 matching 8 bases. V lost 9 bases, J lost 1 base, and 8 bases stayed unmatched. Germline assignment: CDR1 SGHKS and CDR2 YYEKEE (reference sequence). The CDR3 is 15 residues long. For the CDR3, the DNA is TGTGCCACTACAAAGGGACAGGTGAACACCGGGGAGCTGTTTTTT. As protein: CATTKGQVNTGELFF.

This chain links TRBV2 with TRBJ2-2; TRBD2 matches 11 bases. The V segment lost 7 bases and the J segment 5 bases; nucleotides outside the gene matches: 6. CDR1 and CDR2 from the germline V gene are SNHLY and FYNNEI. The CDR3 spans 15 residues. The CDR3 DNA follows: TGTGCCAGCACGGAGACTAGCGGGATAACCGGGGAGCTGTTTTTT. Encoded protein: CASTETSGITGELFF. The whole variable domain, filled in from reference TRBV2 and TRBJ2-2, reads EPEVTQTPSHQVTQMGQEVILRCVPISNHLYFYWYRQILGQKVEFLVSFYNNEISEKSEIFDDQFSVERPDGSNFTLKIRSTKLEDSAMYFCASTETSGITGELFFGEGSRLTVL.